This TCR beta chain was sequenced in a study of blood T cell repertoires in COVID-19. Study details: Samples taken during acute and convalescent COVID-19 were collected in the United States, Italy and Spain.

Using immunoSEQ multiplex PCR, the repertoire was profiled, and TCRdb retains in-frame clones only, with some absent. The sample has 100,000 to 150,000 clones, over 75% seen once; the top ten hold approximately 6.6%. Worth noting for this clone: Other nucleotide sequences from this sample produce the same CDR3.

The receptor was isolated from an elderly man with active or convalescent COVID-19. The specimen was peripheral blood.

CDR3 region: CASSLRRGGETQYF. The CDR3 DNA sequence: TGTGCCAGCAGCTTAAGGAGGGGGGGAGAGACCCAGTACTTC. The rearrangement joins TRBV7-2 to TRBJ2-5; perhaps TRBD2 as D (7 bases). Germline CDR1 is SGHTA and CDR2 is FQGNSA. V lost 2 bases and J lost 4, with 11 bases in between. The CDR3 length is 14 residues.